This T cell receptor (beta chain) was recorded in a study of T cell repertoires in cytomegalovirus infection. This clonotype has ten or more counts. The germline gives CDR1 SGHNT, CDR2 YENEEA. V lost 5 bases and J lost 2; bases outside the gene matches: 6. This CDR3 region has 16 residues. TCRdb re-derived calls from the reads in MiXCR, one entry per CDR3 protein. The sample includes roughly 150,000 distinct CDR3 sequences, 23% of them seen just once. Source material: PBMCs. This TCR derives from a human donor in good health (CMV status not recorded). Some clones in this sample may be carry-over from other donors' samples. V and J are TRBV11-3 and TRBJ2-1; 10 nucleotides line up with TRBD2. CDR3 in DNA: TGTGCCAGCAGCAGTGAAGCGGGGGGGCCCTACAATGAGCAGTTCTTC. Translation gives CASSSEAGGPYNEQFF.